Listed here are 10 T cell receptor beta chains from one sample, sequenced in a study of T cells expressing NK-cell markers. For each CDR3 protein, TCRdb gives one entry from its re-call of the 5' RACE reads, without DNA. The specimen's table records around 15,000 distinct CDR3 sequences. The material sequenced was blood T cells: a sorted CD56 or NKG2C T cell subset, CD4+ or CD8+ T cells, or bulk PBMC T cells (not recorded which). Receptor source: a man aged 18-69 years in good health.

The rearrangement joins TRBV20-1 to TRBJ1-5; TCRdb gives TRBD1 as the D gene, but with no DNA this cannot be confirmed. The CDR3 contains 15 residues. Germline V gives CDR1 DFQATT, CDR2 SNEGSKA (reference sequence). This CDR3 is CSASLRGQSNQPQHF.

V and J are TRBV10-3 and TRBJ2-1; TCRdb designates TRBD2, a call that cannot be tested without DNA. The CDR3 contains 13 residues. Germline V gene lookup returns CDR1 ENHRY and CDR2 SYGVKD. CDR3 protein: CAIAGGGFDEQFF.

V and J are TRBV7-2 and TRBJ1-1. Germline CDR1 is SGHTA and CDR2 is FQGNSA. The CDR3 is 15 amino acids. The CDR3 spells CASSLAQGGVGEAFF.

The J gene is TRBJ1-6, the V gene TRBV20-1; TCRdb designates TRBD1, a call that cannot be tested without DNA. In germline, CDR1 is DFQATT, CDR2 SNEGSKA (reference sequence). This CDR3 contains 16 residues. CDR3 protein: CSAREANRGANSPLHF.

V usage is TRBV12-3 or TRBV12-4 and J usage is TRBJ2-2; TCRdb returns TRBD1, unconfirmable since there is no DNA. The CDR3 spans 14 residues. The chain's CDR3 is CASRQQENTGELFF.

The CDR3 sequence: CASSLAAGIGVTGELFF. V and J are TRBV7-9 and TRBJ2-2; the TCRdb D gene call, TRBD2, has no DNA to confirm it. CDR3 length: 17 residues. Germline lookup yields CDR1 SEHNR and CDR2 FQNEAQ (reference sequence).

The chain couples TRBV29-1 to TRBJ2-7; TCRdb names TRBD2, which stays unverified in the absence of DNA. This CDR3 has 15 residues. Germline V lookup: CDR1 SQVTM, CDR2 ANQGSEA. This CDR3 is CSVEDLAGEGYEQYF.

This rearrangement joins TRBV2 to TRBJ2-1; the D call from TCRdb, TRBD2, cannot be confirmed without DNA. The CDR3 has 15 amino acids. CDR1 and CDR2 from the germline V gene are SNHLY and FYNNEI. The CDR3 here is CASSWTSSSYNEQFF.

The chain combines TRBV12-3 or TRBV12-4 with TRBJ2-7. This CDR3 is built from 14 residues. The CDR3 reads CASSSDRGSYEQYF.

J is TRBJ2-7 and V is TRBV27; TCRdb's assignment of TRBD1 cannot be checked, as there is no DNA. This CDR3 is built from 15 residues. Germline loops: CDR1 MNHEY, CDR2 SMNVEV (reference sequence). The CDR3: CASSLNGQGAWEQYF.